The present T cell receptor (beta chain) was sequenced within a study of cytomegalovirus exposure and HLA in healthy donors. Study findings and constraints: Later analysis demonstrated an association between a missense DCLRE1C variant and TCR beta V- and J-gene trimming. Most subjects' HLA-A and HLA-B alleles were reportedly predicted from TCR beta sequences.

Concerning this clone itself: What it binds is not known.

The PCR contained 60 Vbeta and 13 Jbeta primers. Methods used by the authors: As a later analysis found, there were tens of millions of unique TCR beta chains, of which roughly 11 million were shared. The data were produced by immunoSEQ multiplex PCR, yet TCRdb's version contains in-frame clones alone and is incomplete. That table supplies the V and J calls and clone size; D and trimming were determined from the DNA. Altogether around 120,000 clones are present, approximately 80% being singletons, with the ten largest covering about 3%. The V end was cut by 3 bases, the J end by 3 bases, with 19 bases between. Per germline, CDR1 ENHRY and CDR2 SYGVKD. The CDR3 spans 17 residues.

V gene TRBV10-3 combines with J gene TRBJ2-3; D possibly corresponds to TRBD1 (7 bases). This TCR came from a woman between 35 and 50 years old in good health and CMV-seropositive. Material: PBMCs. The CDR3 DNA reads TGTGCCATCAGTGACTCTGGAGGGGGCCTTTTGACAGATACGCAGTATTTT. It is translated as CAISDSGGGLLTDTQYF.